This paragraph covers one T cell receptor beta chain sequence. The target antigen is unknown. The sample belongs to a study of long-term antiretroviral therapy in people with HIV. Whole-study findings and limits: Blood, drawn from 2004 to 2017, may reflect older ART regimens.

Version v3.0 of the immunoSEQ assay was performed at survey level. Sequencing had a target that covered about 40,000-50,000 T-cell genomes per sample. Clones were sequenced by immunoSEQ multiplex PCR, and TCRdb holds only the in-frame ones, with some missing. The profile shows 25,000 to 35,000 clones, 90% to 95% of them singletons. This CDR3 spans 17 amino acids. The germline gives CDR1 SGHDT, CDR2 YYEEEE. The V gene lost 0 bases and the J gene lost 2 bases, with 16 bases spanning the gap. The chain has TRBV5-6 and TRBJ2-3, with a possible D match to TRBD2 (6 bases). The sample here was unsorted PBMCs, taken 7.3 to 7.5 years after starting antiretroviral therapy. The receptor's source is a middle-aged man with HIV. This CDR3 reads CASSLDPRDRTTDTQYF. DNA for the CDR3: TGTGCCAGCAGCTTGGACCCGCGGGACCGAACCACAGATACGCAGTATTTT.